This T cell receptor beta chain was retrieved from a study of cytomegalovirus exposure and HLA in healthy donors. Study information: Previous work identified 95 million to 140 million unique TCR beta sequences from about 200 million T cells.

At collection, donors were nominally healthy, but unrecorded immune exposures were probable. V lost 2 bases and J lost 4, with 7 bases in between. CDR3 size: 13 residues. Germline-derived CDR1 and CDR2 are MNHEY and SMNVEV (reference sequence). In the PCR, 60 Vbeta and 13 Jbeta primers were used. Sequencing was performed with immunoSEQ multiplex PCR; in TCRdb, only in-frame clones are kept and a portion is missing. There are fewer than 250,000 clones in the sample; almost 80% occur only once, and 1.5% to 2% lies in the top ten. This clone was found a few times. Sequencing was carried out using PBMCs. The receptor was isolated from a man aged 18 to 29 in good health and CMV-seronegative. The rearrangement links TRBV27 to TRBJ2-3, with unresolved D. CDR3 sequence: CASSLVSPDTQYF. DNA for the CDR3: TGTGCCAGCAGTTTAGTATCCCCAGATACGCAGTATTTT.